Each of the 14 T cell receptor beta chains below was sequenced from the same sample in a study of cytomegalovirus exposure and HLA in healthy donors. Amplification used 60 Vbeta primers and 13 Jbeta primers. The protocol was immunoSEQ multiplex PCR, while the TCRdb copy is restricted to in-frame clones and leaves out a portion. This repertoire shows under 120,000 clones, 79% found once; its top ten account for 3.1%. Sample: PBMCs. The receptors originated from a woman aged 35 to 49 in good health and CMV-seronegative.

This clone was seen more than once but under ten times. This sequence joins TRBV4-3 and TRBJ1-6, with 8 nucleotides matching TRBD1. From germline, CDR1 is LGHNA and CDR2 YSLEER. V was clipped by 3 bases and J by 2 bases; unmatched bases: 0. This CDR3 is 15 amino acids long. The CDR3 here is CASSQGQAYNSPLHF. The CDR3 DNA is TGCGCCAGCAGCCAGGGACAGGCCTATAATTCACCCCTCCACTTT.

The J gene is TRBJ2-7, the V gene TRBV4-3, with D unresolved. In germline, CDR1 is LGHNA, CDR2 YSLEER. This CDR3 has 17 amino acids. V was pared by 0 bases and J by 3 bases, with 18 bases between. The chain's CDR3 is CASSQDKLGVGSYEQYF. Here the CDR3 DNA reads TGCGCCAGCAGCCAAGATAAGTTGGGCGTCGGAAGCTACGAGCAGTACTTC.

A few counts support this clone. The CDR3 is CASSLTVRGSEKLFF. The CDR3 nucleotides read TGTGCCAGCAGTTTAACGGTCAGGGGAAGTGAAAAACTGTTTTTT. The chain joins TRBV28 to TRBJ1-4; D may be TRBD1 (6 bases). This CDR3 is built from 15 residues. The V gene's germline CDR1 is MDHEN and CDR2 SYDVKM. The ends were cut back, 2 bases at V and 7 bases at J, with 14 bases in the middle.

This clone came up a few times. The rearrangement uses TRBV6-1 and TRBJ1-4; D perhaps matches TRBD1 (6 bases). With 8 bases removed from V and 2 bases from J, the gap between germline ends came to 15 bases. There are 15 residues in the CDR3. Germline V gives CDR1 MNHNS, CDR2 SASEGT. The CDR3 is CASGKQGTTNEKLFF. CDR3 nucleotide sequence: TGTGCCAGCGGCAAACAGGGTACGACTAATGAAAAACTGTTTTTT.

The table lists this clone with a count of one. The CDR3 is CAISPGQRNTEAFF. The CDR3 bases are TGTGCCATCAGTCCGGGACAGCGGAACACTGAAGCTTTCTTT. This chain connects TRBV10-3 to TRBJ1-1, with 7 bases aligning to TRBD1. The CDR3 extends over 14 amino acids. The V gene end was trimmed by 5 bases and the J gene end by 1 base; junction bases not matched to a gene: 4. CDR1 and CDR2 (germline): ENHRY, SYGVKD.

This clone was seen once. The CDR3 DNA reads TGTGCCAGCAGCCCAAGGACTAGCGGGAGGGGGTACGAGCAGTACTTC. Protein sequence: CASSPRTSGRGYEQYF. V gene TRBV7-9 combines with J gene TRBJ2-7; 15 bases align to TRBD2. The V gene end was trimmed by 5 bases and the J gene end by 4 bases; junction bases not matched to a gene: 6. CDR1 is SEHNR and CDR2 is FQNEAQ in the germline V gene (reference sequence). There are 16 residues in the CDR3.

The V and J genes are TRBV4-1 and TRBJ2-1, with 10 bases lining up with TRBD2. CDR1 is MGHRA, CDR2 YSYEKL, per germline. The V segment lost 4 bases and the J segment 7 bases; nucleotides outside the gene matches: 7. The CDR3 runs to 15 residues. The CDR3 reads CASSLGLAGENEQFF. CDR3 nucleotides: TGCGCCAGCAGCCTGGGGCTAGCGGGGGAGAATGAGCAGTTCTTC.

The CDR3 loop is CASSLGSIYNEQFF. DNA of the CDR3: TGTGCCAGCAGCTTAGGTTCAATTTACAATGAGCAGTTCTTC. The chain employs TRBV11-2 and TRBJ2-1; D unclear. Trimming shortened V by 1 base and J by 4 bases, and 8 bases separated the two germline ends. This CDR3 has 14 residues. CDR1 and CDR2 from the germline V gene are SGHAT and FQNNGV. The full variable domain, rest sourced from reference TRBV11-2 and TRBJ2-1, is EAGVAQSPRYKIIEKRQSVAFWCNPISGHATLYWYQQILGQGPKLLIQFQNNGVVDDSQLPKDRFSAERLKGVDSTLKIQPAKLEDSAVYLCASSLGSIYNEQFFGPGTRLTVL.

The chain has TRBV19 and TRBJ2-2, with D perhaps matching TRBD1 (6 bases). This CDR3 comprises 16 residues. V was trimmed by 11 bases and J by 1 base, leaving 20 bases between them. Germline V CDR1 and CDR2: LNHDA, SQIVND (reference sequence). CDR3 DNA sequence: TGTGCCTCAACCCCCCTACTACAGGGGAACACCGGGGAGCTGTTTTTT. It yields the protein CASTPLLQGNTGELFF. The complete variable domain, with remaining parts taken from reference TRBV19 and TRBJ2-2, reads DGGITQSPKYLFRKEGQNVTLSCEQNLNHDAMYWYRQDPGQGLRLIYYSQIVNDFQKGDIAEGYSVSREKKESFPLTVTSAQKNPTAFYLCASTPLLQGNTGELFFGEGSRLTVL.

The CDR3 sequence is CASSLARTGASTNEKLFF. CDR3 bases: TGCGCCAGCAGCTTGGCCCGGACAGGGGCCTCAACTAATGAAAAACTGTTTTTT. V usage is TRBV5-1 and J usage is TRBJ1-4; TRBD1 matches at 9 bases. The germline gives CDR1 SGHRS, CDR2 YFSETQ. The CDR3 is 18 residues long. J gave up 0 bases and V 0 bases, and 6 bases lay outside the gene matches.

The CDR3 here is CASSDNGQIYEQYF. CDR3 sequence (DNA): TGTGCCAGCAGTGATAACGGACAAATCTACGAGCAGTACTTC. The V gene is TRBV6-6, the J gene TRBJ2-7; D might be TRBD1 (5 bases). With 5 bases removed from V and 3 bases from J, the gap between germline ends came to 14 bases. Germline CDR1 reads MNHNY; CDR2 reads SVGAGI (reference sequence). This CDR3 is 14 amino acids long.

The gene calls are TRBV21-1 and TRBJ2-7; no check of the table's D call, TRBD1, against the DNA was made. TRBV21-1 is a documented pseudogene. The CDR3 totals 15 residues. DNA of the CDR3: TGTGCCAGCAGCAAAGAGAGGGACAGGGTCGACGAGCAGTACTTC. Translated: CASSKERDRVDEQYF.

The chain carries TRBV11-2 and TRBJ2-5, with D possibly being TRBD1 (7 bases). This CDR3 region has 14 residues. Germline values: CDR1 SGHAT, CDR2 FQNNGV. The V and J ends lost 3 bases and 7 bases respectively, with 15 bases between them. The CDR3 DNA reads TGTGCCAGCAGCTTCCAGGGGGGAGACGTGACCCAGTACTTC. Translation gives CASSFQGGDVTQYF.

V gene TRBV18 combines with J gene TRBJ1-1; unclear D gene. The CDR3 sequence is 13 residues long. Trimming stripped 3 bases from V and 3 bases from J, with 8 bases between. Germline assignment: CDR1 KGHSH and CDR2 LQKENI. The CDR3 spells CASSPSVYTEAFF. In DNA, the CDR3 is TGTGCCAGCTCACCCTCAGTATACACTGAAGCTTTCTTT.